The source of this T cell receptor beta chain is a study of OX40 agonist ivuxolimab in advanced cancers. For the study at large: Three patients got partial responses; one had hepatocellular carcinoma and two had cutaneous melanoma. Study-wide points: Among the lowest levels of clonal expansion were found in partial responders at 0.1-3.0 mg/kg. CD4+ and CD8+ T cells in blood underwent clonal expansion by week 6 at 0.1 to 3.0 mg/kg. More expanded clones were seen, on average, in CD8+ T cells than in CD4+.

CDR3 length: 13 amino acids. The germline gives CDR1 MNHEY, CDR2 SVGAGI. With 5 bases clipped from V and 6 bases from J, the junction kept 3 bases outside the gene matches. TCRdb's table, derived via immunoSEQ multiplex PCR, lists solely in-frame clones and lacks some. The data show roughly 6,700 clones, with 69% seen just once and around 18% held by the top ten. Turning to this clone: Its antigen is undetermined.

The sequenced sample was CD4+ or CD8+ T cells sorted from blood, obtained in a trial of the OX40 agonist ivuxolimab. This chain connects TRBV6-5 to TRBJ1-5; 8 positions match TRBD1. This receptor was taken from an adult with an advanced solid tumor such as melanoma, head and neck, liver or kidney cancer. The DNA for the CDR3 is TGTGCCAGCAGTATACAGGGGGGTCAGCCCCAGCATTTT. It codes for CASSIQGGQPQHF.